Shown below are 2 T cell receptor beta chains from a single sample sequenced in a study of T cells in Graves' hyperthyroidism and ophthalmopathy. TCR beta CDR3 regions were amplified from RNA. When the TCR CDR3 underwent first-round RT-PCR, the HTBI primer set was used. TCRdb passed the multiplex PCR reads through MiXCR, listing each CDR3 protein once. The sample lists about 280,000 distinct CDR3 sequences, less than 30% occurring once. The sample taken for sequencing was blood. The source of these receptors is a man in his forties with Graves' hyperthyroidism that later progressed to Graves' ophthalmopathy.

V is TRBV12-3 or TRBV12-4 and J is TRBJ2-5; no firm D call. The germline V and J ends were trimmed by 3 bases and 5 bases, with 16 bases remaining between them. The CDR3 is 15 residues long. The CDR3 DNA sequence: TGTGCCAGCAGTTTGGGTGGAGTCCTAAGGGAGACCCAGTACTTC. As protein: CASSLGGVLRETQYF.

This clonotype was found many times. The V and J genes are TRBV11-2 and TRBJ1-1; the D is unclear. V was pared by 4 bases and J by 3 bases, with 15 bases between. The CDR3 runs 15 residues. Germline V gene lookup returns CDR1 SGHAT and CDR2 FQNNGV. CDR3 in amino acids: CASSSGLLRDTEAFF. The CDR3 nucleotides are TGTGCCAGCAGCTCCGGACTCTTGAGGGACACTGAAGCTTTCTTT.